This TCR beta chain stems from a study of siplizumab effects on memory and regulatory T cells. A word on this clone: Its antigen is not known.

Study conclusions and caveats: Mappable alloreactive CD4+ clones were on average roughly 70% Treg-derived with siplizumab, approximately 30% in controls. No naive or memory phenotype could be assigned to roughly 80-96% of proliferating clones. In siplizumab cultures, the suppressive function of proliferating Tregs remained unconfirmed.

The CDR3 has 16 amino acids. Germline V gives CDR1 SGHTA, CDR2 FQGNSA. V lost 5 bases and J 2 bases, leaving 15 bases between the germline ends. TCRdb's table, derived via immunoSEQ multiplex PCR, lists solely in-frame clones and lacks some. The sample includes approximately 120,000 clones, around 93% seen only once; the top ten take roughly 0.15%. This sequence originates from a human donor in good health. This chain uses TRBV7-2 with TRBJ2-2; D not resolved. Sequenced input: non-Treg CD4+ T cells sorted from blood. CDR3 region: CASSPVYTANTGELFF. In DNA form, the CDR3 reads TGTGCCAGCAGCCCAGTTTATACAGCCAACACCGGGGAGCTGTTTTTT. The variable domain in full, with the rest retrieved from reference TRBV7-2 and TRBJ2-2, is GAGVSQSPSNKVTEKGKDVELRCDPISGHTALYWYRQSLGQGLEFLIYFQGNSAPDKSGLPSDRFSAERTGGSVSTLTIQRTQQEDSAVYLCASSPVYTANTGELFFGEGSRLTVL.